This T cell receptor (beta chain) was sequenced in a study of blood T cells in healthy people across ages (dated by TCRdb to the mid-2010s). At the level of the whole study: In model experiments, template switching captured about one uniquely barcoded TCR beta cDNA molecule for every two T cells. The study measured age-related changes in TCR beta repertoire diversity using deep sequencing normalized with unique cDNA molecular identifiers. The donors were divided into four age groups: young (average about 15 years), middle-aged (approximately 39), aged (approximately 62) and long-lived (about 79). To avoid experimental bias, donors of different ages were distributed randomly across sequencing lanes. Using the same blood draw, the study looked at two additional independent replicas of 1 million unique cDNA reads for two donors, one aged 18 to 30 and the other aged 80 or older.

The method behind the library was 5' RACE. The sample was run on an Illumina HiSeq 2500. The second PCR ran for about 7 to 11 cycles and used a J-beta primer mix along with a sample-barcoded 5' primer. A template-switch 5' adaptor carrying 12 random nucleotides introduced a unique molecular identifier onto each TCR beta cDNA molecule. Each sample yielded at least 2.5 million CDR3-containing paired-end reads. First-strand cDNA was synthesized from all RNA with the Mint cDNA synthesis kit, primed by a TRBC-specific oligonucleotide. Following uracil-DNA glycosylase treatment, a first 18-cycle PCR with universal primers M1SS and BC2_uni_R was performed on all cDNA. Per the authors' processing: Each sample was normalized by randomly selecting 1 million high-quality reads, each carrying a distinct molecular identifier. Instead of being binned into consensus sequences, reads that shared molecular identifiers were thrown out. CDR3 identification, clonotype clustering and error correction used MiTCR with a Q25 quality threshold and the strictest error-elimination algorithm. A nonparametric unseen species model using Euler transformation provided a lower-bound estimate of total TCR beta diversity. TCRdb reprocessing: public reads trimmed at Q25 with fastp, clones called with MiXCR, in-frame beta chains kept. Merged by CDR3 protein, the rows form single entries marked with the most common genes and DNA. None of the V and J calls come from the authors' own analysis; TCRdb made them. Here the sample has fewer than 700,000 distinct CDR3 sequences; around two fifths occur a single time. About 32% of the sample goes to the ten largest clones.

This clonotype has a handful of counts. What this receptor recognizes is not known. Per-base quality was not reported, and no clone a single base away is much larger than it. General conclusions and limits of the study: Estimates of total diversity based on one million sequenced T cells were considered lower bounds and underestimates. The percentage of naive T cells measured by flow cytometry correlated strongly with observed TCR beta diversity. Compared with the aged group, the long-lived group had more naive CD4+ T cells, fewer expanded clones and increased TCR diversity, suggesting age selection. Bulk unsorted PBMC profiling prevented conclusive comparison of naive and antigen-experienced compartments. Because the CMV infection status of the donors was unknown, age-related changes in expanded clonotypes may potentially have been confounded. As age increased, observed TCR beta diversity per million T cells dropped in a roughly linear way, and a significant reduction was already evident by age around 41.

From the cysteine up to the phenylalanine, the CDR3 has a length of 15 residues. The entry retains the CDR3 DNA only, 45 bases that are in frame from base 1. As encoded in the germline V gene, CDR1 is SGHTA while CDR2 is FQGNSA. Trimming accounts for 6 bases at V and 3 bases at J, while the number of junction bases matched to no gene is 7. Donors were roughly 40 systemically healthy Caucasian individuals from Russia aged roughly 6 to 100 years. Roughly 10 milliliters of peripheral blood were drawn from each donor into EDTA-treated Vacutainer tubes. Ficoll-Paque density-gradient centrifugation was used to isolate PBMCs, with at least 6 million per sample. Total RNA was extracted from PBMCs with Trizol reagent, with at least 6 micrograms obtained per sample. Naive CD45RAhigh/CD27high T cell percentages were measured by flow cytometry on a PBMC aliquot from every donor.

Sequencing input: blood. The sequence came from a man older than 75 in good health. The rearrangement joined TRBV7-2 to TRBJ2-1; TRBD1 aligns with 8 central bases. The bases are TGTGCCAGCAGAAAAAACGGACAGGGCTACAATGAGCAGTTCTTC. Its amino acids are CASRKNGQGYNEQFF.